A selection of T cell receptor beta chains follows, all from one sample in a study of shared clonotypes between healthy human individuals. Some clones are missing from TCRdb's copy, which holds only in-frame ones; the method was immunoSEQ multiplex PCR. The data show roughly 810,000 clones, 96% seen once. The sequencing sample was made of naive CD8+ T cells sorted from blood. These TCRs come from a man aged 25 to 40 in good health. CDR3s include the opening cysteine and the closing phenylalanine or tryptophan. Each record gives: J gene, D gene, V gene, CDR3 protein, CDR3 DNA. The D gene is left open where the match is weak.

j_call: TRBJ1-2
d_call: TRBD1
v_call: TRBV27
cdr3_aa: CASSFTTGGGNYGYTF
cdr3_nt: TGTGCCAGCAGTTTCACAACAGGGGGCGGAAACTATGGCTACACCTTC

j_call: TRBJ1-1
d_call: -
v_call: TRBV5-4
cdr3_aa: CASSLAAGGLITEAFF
cdr3_nt: TGTGCCAGCAGCTTGGCTGCTGGGGGGCTTATCACTGAAGCTTTCTTT

j_call: TRBJ1-1
d_call: -
v_call: TRBV5-1
cdr3_aa: CASSLAGTIMNTEAFF
cdr3_nt: TGCGCCAGCAGCTTGGCCGGGACAATTATGAACACTGAAGCTTTCTTT

j_call: TRBJ2-7
d_call: -
v_call: TRBV27
cdr3_aa: CASSYGGDSSYEQYF
cdr3_nt: TGTGCCAGCAGTTATGGGGGCGATAGCTCCTACGAGCAGTACTTC

j_call: TRBJ2-3
d_call: TRBD2
v_call: TRBV27
cdr3_aa: CASRGAGATDTQYF
cdr3_nt: TGTGCCAGCAGGGGAGCGGGGGCCACAGATACGCAGTATTTT

j_call: TRBJ2-7
d_call: -
v_call: TRBV13
cdr3_aa: CASSLLLGGPEQYF
cdr3_nt: TGTGCCAGCAGCTTATTATTGGGTGGACCCGAGCAGTACTTC

j_call: TRBJ1-1
d_call: TRBD1
v_call: TRBV29-1
cdr3_aa: CSVEALGTGLYEAFF
cdr3_nt: TGCAGCGTTGAAGCACTCGGGACAGGGCTTTATGAAGCTTTCTTT

j_call: TRBJ2-1
d_call: TRBD2
v_call: TRBV5-6
cdr3_aa: CASSLTSAAYNEQFF
cdr3_nt: TGTGCCAGCAGCTTGACTAGCGCCGCCTACAATGAGCAGTTCTTC

j_call: TRBJ2-7
d_call: -
v_call: TRBV27
cdr3_aa: CASSLSFGEGVYEQYF
cdr3_nt: TGTGCCAGCAGTTTAAGTTTTGGTGAGGGAGTCTACGAGCAGTACTTC

j_call: TRBJ1-5
d_call: -
v_call: TRBV10-3
cdr3_aa: CAISESGVGQPQHF
cdr3_nt: TGTGCCATCAGTGAGTCTGGGGTAGGGCAGCCCCAGCATTTT

j_call: TRBJ2-6
d_call: -
v_call: TRBV29-1
cdr3_aa: CSVVQIDSGANVLTF
cdr3_nt: TGCAGCGTTGTTCAAATAGACTCTGGGGCCAACGTCCTGACTTTC

j_call: TRBJ2-3
d_call: TRBD2
v_call: TRBV14
cdr3_aa: CASSLTAGALSF
cdr3_nt: TGTGCCAGCAGCCTCACAGCGGGAGCATTATCTTTT

j_call: TRBJ2-7
d_call: TRBD2
v_call: TRBV5-5
cdr3_aa: CASSLAWPSGSGEQYF
cdr3_nt: TGTGCCAGCAGCTTGGCCTGGCCTAGCGGGTCTGGGGAGCAGTACTTC

j_call: TRBJ1-2
d_call: -
v_call: TRBV4-1
cdr3_aa: CASSPFSSYGYTF
cdr3_nt: TGCGCCAGCAGCCCATTCAGTAGCTATGGCTACACCTTC

j_call: TRBJ2-2
d_call: TRBD2
v_call: TRBV4-1
cdr3_aa: CASSLGLAHTGELFF
cdr3_nt: TGCGCCAGCAGCCTGGGACTAGCGCACACCGGGGAGCTGTTTTTT

j_call: TRBJ2-5
d_call: -
v_call: TRBV6-5
cdr3_aa: CASSHGSQETQYF
cdr3_nt: TGTGCCAGCAGCCACGGGAGCCAAGAGACCCAGTACTTC

j_call: TRBJ2-7
d_call: TRBD2
v_call: TRBV5-4
cdr3_aa: CASSLIREGHREQYF
cdr3_nt: TGTGCCAGCAGCTTGATACGGGAGGGCCATCGGGAGCAGTACTTC

j_call: TRBJ2-7
d_call: TRBD1
v_call: TRBV9
cdr3_aa: CASSGGDRVYEQYF
cdr3_nt: TGTGCCAGCAGCGGAGGGGACAGGGTCTACGAGCAGTACTTC

j_call: TRBJ1-2
d_call: -
v_call: TRBV21-1
cdr3_aa: CASSKSEGADYGYTF
cdr3_nt: TGTGCCAGCAGCAAATCAGAGGGCGCGGACTATGGCTACACCTTC